Listed here are 20 T cell receptor beta chains from one sample, sequenced in a study of CD8+ T cells in alopecia areata. After isolation, RNA underwent reverse transcription to generate cDNA as the sequencing template. The data were produced by immunoSEQ multiplex PCR, yet TCRdb's version contains in-frame clones alone and is incomplete. The table lists under 70,000 clones, around 96% of them singletons. The starting material was CD8+ T cells sorted from blood, obtained at week 0. The receptors here all came from a human donor with alopecia areata.

The gene calls are TRBV4-3 and TRBJ2-3; 11 bases are a match to TRBD2. The germline CDR1 and CDR2 sequences are LGHNA and YSLEER. J gave up 1 base and V 1 base, and 1 base lay outside the gene matches. This CDR3 has 16 residues. As DNA, the CDR3 is TGCGCCAGCAGCCAAGGACTAGCGGGGCGCACAGATACGCAGTATTTT. Protein product: CASSQGLAGRTDTQYF.

The chain has TRBV4-1 and TRBJ2-7; 8 nucleotides align to TRBD1. With V trimmed by 3 bases and J by 4 bases, 20 bases remained unmatched. In germline, CDR1 is MGHRA, CDR2 YSYEKL. The CDR3 consists of 19 residues. The CDR3 DNA reads TGCGCCAGCAGCCAGTCCTCCGGCGGGCAGGGGGCAAACTTATACGAGCAGTACTTC. Translated, it gives CASSQSSGGQGANLYEQYF.

The chain employs TRBV7-2 and TRBJ2-3; unclear D gene. This CDR3 contains 13 residues. Trimming stripped 5 bases from V and 2 bases from J, with 8 bases between. Per the germline V gene, CDR1 is SGHTA and CDR2 is FQGNSA. As DNA, the CDR3 is TGTGCCAGCAGCCATGACAACACAGATACGCAGTATTTT. It is translated as CASSHDNTDTQYF.

The genes are TRBV13 and TRBJ2-3; no clear D gene. Germline loops: CDR1 PRHDT, CDR2 FYEKMQ (reference sequence). This CDR3 has 14 amino acids. The V and J ends lost 5 bases and 2 bases respectively, with 11 bases between them. CDR3 bases: TGTGCCAGCAGCACGCATACCTCCACAGATACGCAGTATTTT. This gives the protein CASSTHTSTDTQYF.

In DNA form, the CDR3 reads TGCAGCGTTGAAGATCCCTCGAGCACCTACGAGCAGTACTTC. Its translation: CSVEDPSSTYEQYF. The chain couples TRBV29-1 to TRBJ2-7; no clear D. From germline, CDR1 is SQVTM and CDR2 ANQGSEA. The CDR3 totals 14 residues. V shed 0 bases and J shed 2 bases, with 11 bases lying between them.

CDR3 amino acids: CASRTRAGTSYNEQFF. The CDR3 bases are TGTGCCAGCCGCACCAGAGCGGGGACTTCCTACAATGAGCAGTTCTTC. V and J are TRBV2 and TRBJ2-1; 7 nucleotides match TRBD2. Germline CDR1 and CDR2: SNHLY and FYNNEI. CDR3 size: 16 residues. V trimming: 8 bases; J trimming: 1 base; junction bases outside the gene matches: 11. The variable domain in full, completed from reference TRBV2 and TRBJ2-1, reads EPEVTQTPSHQVTQMGQEVILRCVPISNHLYFYWYRQILGQKVEFLVSFYNNEISEKSEIFDDQFSVERPDGSNFTLKIRSTKLEDSAMYFCASRTRAGTSYNEQFFGPGTRLTVL.

V gene TRBV7-9 combines with J gene TRBJ2-7, with TRBD1 identical over 9 bases. Trimming at V came to 1 base and at J to 4 bases, leaving 5 bases not matched to a gene. CDR1 is SEHNR and CDR2 is FQNEAQ in the germline V gene (reference sequence). This CDR3 is built from 15 residues. The CDR3 spells CASSLVTGGWYEQYF. The CDR3 bases are TGTGCCAGCAGCTTAGTGACAGGGGGATGGTACGAGCAGTACTTC.

This chain uses TRBV15 with TRBJ2-3, with D possibly called TRBD1 or TRBD2 (6 bases each). Germline loops: CDR1 LNHNV, CDR2 YYDKDF (reference sequence). V dropped 5 bases and J dropped 2 bases, with 14 bases sitting between them. CDR3 length: 15 residues. CDR3 in amino acids: CATSLRGEPTDTQYF. CDR3 nucleotides: TGTGCCACCAGCCTGAGGGGGGAACCCACAGATACGCAGTATTTT.

The chain couples TRBV25-1 to TRBJ2-5; either TRBD1 or TRBD2 may fit D (5 bases each). CDR1 MGHDK and CDR2 SYGVNS come from the germline V gene. Trimming shortened V by 6 bases and J by 7 bases, and 18 bases separated the two germline ends. The length of the CDR3 is 14 residues. The chain's CDR3 is CASSLRDHPRTQYF. For the CDR3, the DNA is TGTGCCAGCAGCCTCAGGGACCACCCAAGGACCCAGTACTTC.

The chain recombines TRBV9 with TRBJ2-3; D is unresolved. The germline V and J ends were trimmed by 0 bases and 0 bases, with 8 bases remaining between them. The CDR3 has 15 residues. Germline CDR1 reads SGDLS; CDR2 reads YYNGEE. CDR3 DNA: TGTGCCAGCAGCGTAGGCCCTGGAAGCACAGATACGCAGTATTTT. Protein: CASSVGPGSTDTQYF. The full variable domain, rest sourced from reference TRBV9 and TRBJ2-3, is DSGVTQTPKHLITATGQRVTLRCSPRSGDLSVYWYQQSLDQGLQFLIQYYNGEERAKGNILERFSAQQFPDLHSELNLSSLELGDSALYFCASSVGPGSTDTQYFGPGTRLTVL.

The genes are TRBV9 and TRBJ2-1; 11 nucleotides match TRBD2. Germline V gene sequence: CDR1 SGDLS, CDR2 YYNGEE. The CDR3 sequence is 16 residues long. V dropped 4 bases and J dropped 4; count of bases not matched to a gene: 7. CDR3 residues: CASSTHGTSGYNEQFF. The CDR3 DNA reads TGTGCCAGCAGCACCCACGGGACTAGCGGATACAATGAGCAGTTCTTC.

The V gene is TRBV6-5, the J gene TRBJ1-1, with 7 bases identical to TRBD1. The CDR3 contains 14 residues. Losses at the gene ends were 6 bases for V and 5 bases for J; bases not matched to a gene: 9. Germline V CDR1 and CDR2: MNHEY, SVGAGI. CDR3 residues: CASSPTGRNTEAFF. CDR3 sequence (DNA): TGTGCCAGCAGCCCGACAGGGCGGAATACTGAAGCTTTCTTT.

V and J are TRBV27 and TRBJ2-7; D unresolved. CDR3 length equals 16 residues. Germline CDR1 is MNHEY and CDR2 is SMNVEV (reference sequence). Trimming left V 0 bases short and J 0 bases short, with 12 bases between. CDR3 nucleotide sequence: TGTGCCAGCAGTTTATCCCGGACCGCAGCCTCCTACGAGCAGTACTTC. As protein: CASSLSRTAASYEQYF.

The chain is built from TRBV27 and TRBJ2-7; D remains unclear. V was clipped by 0 bases and J by 7 bases, with 19 bases between them. This CDR3 is 16 amino acids long. The V gene's germline CDR1 is MNHEY and CDR2 SMNVEV (reference sequence). The CDR3 nucleotides read TGTGCCAGCAGTTTATCTGTGGGTATTGGCCTCCAGGAGCAGTACTTC. Translation: CASSLSVGIGLQEQYF.

As DNA, the CDR3 is TGTGCCAGCAGCCGACACGCAGGGGGTACTAATGAAAAACTGTTTTTT. Amino acids: CASSRHAGGTNEKLFF. This chain joins TRBV7-9 and TRBJ1-4; TRBD1 matches 7 bases. Germline CDR1 is SEHNR and CDR2 is FQNEAQ (reference sequence). The junction had 8 bases not matched to a gene; V was cut back by 5 bases and J by 2 bases. The CDR3 length is 16 residues.

This clone was seen a single time. The J gene is TRBJ1-5, the V gene TRBV7-9; TRBD1 matches at 9 bases. After removal of 5 bases from V and 4 bases from J, the junction contained 3 bases not matched to a gene. The CDR3 is 14 residues long. The germline CDR1 and CDR2 sequences are SEHNR and FQNEAQ (reference sequence). As DNA, the CDR3 is TGTGCCAGCAGCCACGGGACAGGGAATCAGCCCCAGCATTTT. Translated, it gives CASSHGTGNQPQHF.

This rearrangement joins TRBV29-1 to TRBJ2-3; TRBD2 might be the D (6 bases). The germline V gene has CDR1 SQVTM and CDR2 ANQGSEA. V was trimmed by 3 bases and J by 4 bases, leaving 29 bases between them. The length of the CDR3 is 19 residues. DNA of the CDR3: TGCAGCGTTGAGATGGCTGCGCGGGGAGAACCCACTTATCCAGATACGCAGTATTTT. Translation gives CSVEMAARGEPTYPDTQYF.

The chain has TRBV7-9 and TRBJ1-1, with D possibly matching TRBD1 (5 bases). The CDR3 extends over 15 amino acids. V was clipped by 1 base and J by 1 base, with 10 bases between them. In germline, CDR1 is SEHNR, CDR2 FQNEAQ (reference sequence). CDR3 region: CASSLGQGSNTEAFF. The CDR3 DNA is TGTGCCAGCAGCTTAGGTCAGGGATCGAACACTGAAGCTTTCTTT. The full variable domain, completed using reference TRBV7-9 and TRBJ1-1, is DTGVSQNPRHKITKRGQNVTFRCDPISEHNRLYWYRQTLGQGPEFLTYFQNEAQLEKSRLLSDRFSAERPKGSFSTLEIQRTEQGDSAMYLCASSLGQGSNTEAFFGQGTRLTVV.

The chain combines TRBV10-2 with TRBJ2-7, with D tentatively TRBD1 (6 bases). This CDR3 is built from 16 residues. V lost 3 bases and J lost 4, with 19 bases in between. Germline CDR1 is WSHSY and CDR2 is SAAADI. The CDR3 sequence: CASSDTVRDTLYEQYF. CDR3 DNA sequence: TGCGCCAGCAGTGACACTGTCCGGGACACCTTGTACGAGCAGTACTTC.

The chain joins TRBV29-1 to TRBJ2-7; D is undetermined. The V end lost 5 bases, the J end lost 0 bases, and 11 bases lay between the germline ends. The CDR3 has 13 amino acids. Germline lookup yields CDR1 SQVTM and CDR2 ANQGSEA. CDR3 bases: TGCAGCGTTCACGCGACGGGCTCCTACGAGCAGTACTTC. Residues: CSVHATGSYEQYF.